These T cell receptor beta chains were read from a single sample in a study of blood T cell repertoires in COVID-19. Profiled with immunoSEQ multiplex PCR; TCRdb holds only in-frame clones, not every one. Of some 47,000 clones in the sample, over 75% were seen once. Sequencing was done on a sample of peripheral blood. The receptors were gathered from a man aged 65-85 years with acute or convalescent COVID-19. Both conserved end residues are trimmed from each CDR3. A D gene is named only where the DNA matches it firmly.

d_gene	v_gene	j_gene	CDR3aa
TRBD1	TRBV19	TRBJ1-5	ASTVKRGGNSNQPQH
TRBD1	TRBV29-1	TRBJ1-2	SVERGTGRGYT
TRBD2	TRBV2	TRBJ2-7	ASNFNGGLYEQY
TRBD2	TRBV18	TRBJ2-3	ASSPQRGPTDTQY
.	TRBV30	TRBJ2-7	AWSGGFLYEQY
.	TRBV20-1	TRBJ1-2	SASDGYT
TRBD2	TRBV9	TRBJ2-7	ASSPRGLAGSAYEQY
.	TRBV30	TRBJ2-5	AWSVQDNEY
.	TRBV7-2	TRBJ1-6	ASSLTPAGFQLNSPLH
TRBD1	TRBV27	TRBJ1-5	ASRDRGSGGNQPQH
TRBD1	TRBV2	TRBJ1-5	ASSEGRGPNQPQH
TRBD1	TRBV19	TRBJ2-7	ASSPGGQGYEQY
.	TRBV3-1/TRBV3-2	TRBJ1-6	ASSLGHPISSYNSPLH
TRBD1	TRBV29-1	TRBJ1-2	SVAGTGRFGGYT
.	TRBV30	TRBJ1-1	AWSVFGRTAF
.	TRBV15	TRBJ1-4	ATSRGWVRASNEKLF
TRBD2	TRBV6-5	TRBJ2-3	ASRLGRDTDTQY
TRBD1	TRBV4-1	TRBJ1-2	ASRGHMDRGDYGYT
TRBD2	TRBV3-1/TRBV3-2	TRBJ2-1	ASSQDPRLAGGRLEQF
.	TRBV7-9	TRBJ1-6	ASTRGAEHSPLH
.	TRBV5-1	TRBJ2-3	ASSLRPRQSTDTQY
.	TRBV11-2	TRBJ1-2	ASSLEGGTSGYT
TRBD2	TRBV9	TRBJ2-3	ASSATPIAGGLTDTQY
TRBD1	TRBV29-1	TRBJ2-4	SVYRQGVRENIQY
TRBD2	TRBV5-1	TRBJ2-2	ASERGPNTGELF
.	TRBV9	TRBJ2-7	ASSAAGRDYEQY
.	TRBV29-1	TRBJ2-3	SVEGSSLFTDTQY
TRBD1	TRBV19	TRBJ1-5	ASSILDRGDQPQH
.	TRBV7-2	TRBJ1-2	ASTYRGGYT
.	TRBV7-2	TRBJ2-2	ASSPRERPNTGELF
TRBD1	TRBV2	TRBJ1-5	ASSESPTGSNQPQH
TRBD2	TRBV27	TRBJ2-2	ASSFSAGGTGELF
TRBD1	TRBV5-4	TRBJ1-2	ASSLAGTGSYGYT
.	TRBV10-3	TRBJ2-7	AISLGPISYEQY
TRBD1	TRBV7-3	TRBJ2-1	ASSKEPGQRYNEQF
TRBD1	TRBV2	TRBJ1-1	ASLDRADTEAF
.	TRBV28	TRBJ1-5	ASSLMRALGISNQPQH